This is a list of T cell receptor beta chains from one sample in a study of tumor-infiltrating lymphocytes in primary liver carcinoma. TCRdb re-called the multiplex PCR reads with MiXCR, one entry per CDR3 protein. Found here are more than 95,000 distinct CDR3 sequences, 60% to 80% of them singletons; the top ten hold 7.5% to 9%. Sequenced material: liver tumor tissue from sampling region 3. The source is an older woman with primary liver carcinoma and hepatitis B virus infection. Both conserved end residues are part of each CDR3. D genes are given only for firm matches. The listing skips clone size in some rows; elsewhere it reads once, few, many or a size class.

NA TRBJ2-3 TRBV6-5 NA CAAGASGATDTQYF TGTGCCGCTGGAGCTAGTGGGGCCACAGATACGCAGTATTTT
NA TRBJ1-5 TRBV28 NA CASELLSGFINQPQHF TGTGCCAGCGAATTACTATCAGGGTTCATCAATCAGCCCCAGCATTTT
NA TRBJ1-3 TRBV11-2 NA CAGNKIAGVSGNTIYF TGTGCCGGCAACAAAATAGCCGGAGTCTCTGGAAACACCATATATTTT
NA TRBJ1-1 TRBV11-2 NA CASSLEPGDEAFF TGTGCCAGCAGCTTAGAGCCAGGGGATGAGGCTTTCTTT
NA TRBJ2-5 TRBV11-2 NA CASSLDGATVVTQYF TGTGCCAGCAGCTTAGATGGGGCTACCGTAGTGACCCAGTACTTC
NA TRBJ2-2 TRBV11-2 NA CASSLNRTGVPFF TGTGCCAGCAGCTTAAATAGGACTGGGGTGCCGTTTTTT
NA TRBJ2-5 TRBV12-3/TRBV12-4 NA CTSTGRGQETQCF TGTACCAGCACCGGACGGGGCCAAGAGACCCAGTGCTTC
NA TRBJ2-5 TRBV28 NA CASSLPGTQRGTQYF TGTGCCAGCAGTCTACCCGGGACACAGCGGGGGACCCAGTACTTC
many TRBJ2-7 TRBV6-1 TRBD1 CASSEGGTATYEQYF TGTGCCAGCAGTGAAGGGGGGACAGCAACCTACGAGCAGTACTTC
NA TRBJ2-4 TRBV11-2 TRBD2 CASSCTRASGQKNIQYF TGTGCCAGCAGCTGCACCCGGGCTAGCGGCCAGAAAAACATTCAATACTTC
few TRBJ1-5 TRBV28 NA CASSLGGGGQPQHF TGTGCCAGCAGTTTGGGGGGTGGCGGTCAGCCCCAGCATTTT
many TRBJ2-3 TRBV28 NA CASSLGSAYTDTQYF TGTGCCAGCAGCCTCGGGAGTGCATACACAGATACGCAGTATTTT
NA TRBJ2-5 TRBV29-1 TRBD1 CSAMTGDRGTQYF TGCAGCGCTATGACAGGGGACCGAGGGACCCAGTACTTC
many TRBJ1-2 TRBV5-8 TRBD1 CASSRRGTGYLNYGYTF TGTGCCAGCAGCCGCCGGGGGACAGGTTATCTTAACTATGGCTACACCTTC
many TRBJ1-3 TRBV11-3 TRBD1 CASRTTGAFTPGNTIYF TGTGCCAGCAGGACTACAGGGGCTTTCACTCCTGGAAACACCATATATTTT